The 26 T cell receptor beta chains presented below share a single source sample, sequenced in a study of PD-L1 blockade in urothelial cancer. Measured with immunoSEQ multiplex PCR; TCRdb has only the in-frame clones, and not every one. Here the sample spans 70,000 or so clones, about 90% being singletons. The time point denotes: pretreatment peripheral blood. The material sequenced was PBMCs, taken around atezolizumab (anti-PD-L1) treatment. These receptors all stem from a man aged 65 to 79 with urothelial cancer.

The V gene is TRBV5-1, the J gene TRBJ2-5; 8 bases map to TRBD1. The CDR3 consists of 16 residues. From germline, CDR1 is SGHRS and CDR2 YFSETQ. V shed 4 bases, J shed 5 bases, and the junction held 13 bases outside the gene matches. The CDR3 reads CASSPSTGVRRETQYF. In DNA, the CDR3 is TGCGCCAGCAGCCCTTCGACAGGGGTGCGCCGGGAGACCCAGTACTTC.

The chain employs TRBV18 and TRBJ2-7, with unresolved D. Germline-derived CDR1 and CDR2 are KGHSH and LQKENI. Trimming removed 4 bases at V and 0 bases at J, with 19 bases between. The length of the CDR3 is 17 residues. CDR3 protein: CASSLVGGGSSSYEQYF. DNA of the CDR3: TGTGCCAGCTCACTCGTTGGCGGCGGTTCGAGCTCCTACGAGCAGTACTTC.

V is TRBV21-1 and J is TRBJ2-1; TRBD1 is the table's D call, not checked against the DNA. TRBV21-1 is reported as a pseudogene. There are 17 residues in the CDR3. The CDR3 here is CASSETGGPDSYNEQFF. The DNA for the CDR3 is TGTGCCAGCAGCGAAACAGGGGGCCCAGACTCCTACAATGAGCAGTTCTTC.

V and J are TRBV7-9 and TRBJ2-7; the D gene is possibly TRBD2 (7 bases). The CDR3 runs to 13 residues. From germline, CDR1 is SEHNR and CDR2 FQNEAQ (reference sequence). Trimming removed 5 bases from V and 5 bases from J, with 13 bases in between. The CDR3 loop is CASSPWGGHEQYF. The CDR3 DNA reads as TGTGCCAGCAGCCCCTGGGGGGGCCACGAGCAGTACTTC.

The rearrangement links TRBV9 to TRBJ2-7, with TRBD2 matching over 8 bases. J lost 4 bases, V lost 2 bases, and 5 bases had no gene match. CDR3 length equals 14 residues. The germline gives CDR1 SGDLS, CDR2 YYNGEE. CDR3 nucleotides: TGTGCCAGCAGCGTTAGCGGGAATTCTTACGAGCAGTACTTC. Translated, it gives CASSVSGNSYEQYF.

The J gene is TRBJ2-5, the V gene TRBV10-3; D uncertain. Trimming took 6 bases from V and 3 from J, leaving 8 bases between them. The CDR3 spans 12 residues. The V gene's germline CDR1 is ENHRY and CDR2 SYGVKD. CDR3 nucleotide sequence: TGTGCCATCAGAGGAGAGAAAGAGACCCAGTACTTC. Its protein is CAIRGEKETQYF.

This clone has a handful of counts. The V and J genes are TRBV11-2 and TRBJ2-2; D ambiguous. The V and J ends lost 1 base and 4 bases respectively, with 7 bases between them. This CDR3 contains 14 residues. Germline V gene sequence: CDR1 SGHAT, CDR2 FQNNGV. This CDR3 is CASSLAQATGELFF. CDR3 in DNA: TGTGCCAGCAGCTTAGCTCAGGCCACCGGGGAGCTGTTTTTT.

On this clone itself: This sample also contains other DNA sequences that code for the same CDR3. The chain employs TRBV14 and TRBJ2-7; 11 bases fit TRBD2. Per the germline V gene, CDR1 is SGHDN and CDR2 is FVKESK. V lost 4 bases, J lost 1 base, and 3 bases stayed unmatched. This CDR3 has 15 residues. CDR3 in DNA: TGTGCCAGCAGCCCGCGACTAGCGGGGTCCTACGAGCAGTACTTC. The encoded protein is CASSPRLAGSYEQYF.

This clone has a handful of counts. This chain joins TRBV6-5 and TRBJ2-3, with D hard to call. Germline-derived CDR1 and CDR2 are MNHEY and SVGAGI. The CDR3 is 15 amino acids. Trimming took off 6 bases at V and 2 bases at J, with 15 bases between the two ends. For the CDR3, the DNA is TGTGCCAGCAGCGAGAGAAACAGAGCCACAGATACGCAGTATTTT. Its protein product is CASSERNRATDTQYF.

CDR3 coding DNA: TGTGCCATCAGTGAGCCGGGACTAGCGGGTGTCACCGGTTACGAGCAGTACTTC. Translation: CAISEPGLAGVTGYEQYF. The J gene is TRBJ2-7, the V gene TRBV10-3; 12 positions match TRBD2. The CDR3 covers 18 residues. CDR1 is ENHRY and CDR2 is SYGVKD in the germline V gene. With V trimmed by 2 bases and J by 4 bases, 12 bases remained unmatched.

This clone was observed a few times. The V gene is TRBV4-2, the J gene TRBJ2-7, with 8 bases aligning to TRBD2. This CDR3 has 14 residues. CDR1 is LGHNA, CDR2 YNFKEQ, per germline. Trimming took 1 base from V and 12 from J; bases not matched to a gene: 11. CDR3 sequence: CASSQALGLAVVYF. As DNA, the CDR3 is TGTGCCAGCAGCCAAGCCCTCGGACTAGCCGTGGTGTACTTC.

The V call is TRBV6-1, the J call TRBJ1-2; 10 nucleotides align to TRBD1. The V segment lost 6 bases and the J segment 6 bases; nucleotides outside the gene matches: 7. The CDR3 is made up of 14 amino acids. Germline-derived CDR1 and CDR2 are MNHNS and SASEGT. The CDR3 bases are TGTGCCAGCAGGACAGGGGGCGAAGGACATGGCTACACCTTC. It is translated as CASRTGGEGHGYTF.

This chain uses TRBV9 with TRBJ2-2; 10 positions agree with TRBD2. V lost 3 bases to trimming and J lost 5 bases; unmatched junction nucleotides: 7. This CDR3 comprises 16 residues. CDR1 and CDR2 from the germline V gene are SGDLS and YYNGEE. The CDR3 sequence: CASSETSGYLTGELFF. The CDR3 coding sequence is TGTGCCAGCAGCGAGACTAGCGGGTATTTAACCGGGGAGCTGTTTTTT. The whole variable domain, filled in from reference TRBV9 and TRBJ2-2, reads DSGVTQTPKHLITATGQRVTLRCSPRSGDLSVYWYQQSLDQGLQFLIQYYNGEERAKGNILERFSAQQFPDLHSELNLSSLELGDSALYFCASSETSGYLTGELFFGEGSRLTVL.

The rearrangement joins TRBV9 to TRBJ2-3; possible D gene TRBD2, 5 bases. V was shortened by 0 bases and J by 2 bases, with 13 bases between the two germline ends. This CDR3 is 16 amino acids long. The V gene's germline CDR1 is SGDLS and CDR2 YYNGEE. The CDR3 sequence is CASSVVGLTTTDTQYF. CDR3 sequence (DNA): TGTGCCAGCAGCGTAGTAGGACTTACAACCACAGATACGCAGTATTTT.

CDR3 amino acids: CASSQDEQVSDIQYF. Written as DNA, the CDR3 is TGCGCCAGCAGCCAAGATGAACAGGTATCGGACATTCAGTACTTC. V gene TRBV4-1 combines with J gene TRBJ2-4; D is perhaps TRBD1 (5 bases). Germline values: CDR1 MGHRA, CDR2 YSYEKL. Trimming removed 0 bases from V and 8 bases from J, with 14 bases in between. The CDR3 has 15 residues.

CDR3 region: CASSPGGMNTEAFF. In nucleotides, the CDR3 is TGTGCCAGCAGCCCAGGGGGGATGAACACTGAAGCTTTCTTT. The rearrangement joins TRBV5-5 to TRBJ1-1, with 7 bases matching TRBD1. Trimming removed 4 bases from V and 0 bases from J; junction bases left unmatched: 3. Germline assignment: CDR1 SGHKS and CDR2 YYEKEE (reference sequence). CDR3 size: 14 residues.

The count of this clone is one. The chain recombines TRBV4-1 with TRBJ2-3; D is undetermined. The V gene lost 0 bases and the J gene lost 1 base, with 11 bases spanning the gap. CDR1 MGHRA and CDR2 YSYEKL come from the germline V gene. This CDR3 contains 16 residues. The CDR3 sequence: CASSQDYPGGTDTQYF. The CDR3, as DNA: TGCGCCAGCAGCCAAGACTACCCTGGTGGCACAGATACGCAGTATTTT.

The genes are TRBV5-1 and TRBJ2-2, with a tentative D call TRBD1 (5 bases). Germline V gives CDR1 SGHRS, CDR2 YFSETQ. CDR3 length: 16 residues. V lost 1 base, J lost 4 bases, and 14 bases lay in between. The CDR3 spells CASSLFSRETTGELFF. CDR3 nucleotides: TGCGCCAGCAGCTTGTTTTCCAGGGAAACCACCGGGGAGCTGTTTTTT. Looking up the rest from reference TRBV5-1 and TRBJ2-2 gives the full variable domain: KAGVTQTPRYLIKTRGQQVTLSCSPISGHRSVSWYQQTPGQGLQFLFEYFSETQRNKGNFPGRFSGRQFSNSRSEMNVSTLELGDSALYLCASSLFSRETTGELFFGEGSRLTVL.

CDR3 residues: CASSPYSLPSTDTQYF. As DNA, the CDR3 is TGTGCCAGCAGCCCATACAGCCTCCCCTCCACAGATACGCAGTATTTT. This chain joins TRBV9 and TRBJ2-3; D gene ambiguous. V dropped 4 bases and J dropped 2 bases, with 17 bases sitting between them. The CDR3 spans 16 residues. Germline assignment: CDR1 SGDLS and CDR2 YYNGEE.

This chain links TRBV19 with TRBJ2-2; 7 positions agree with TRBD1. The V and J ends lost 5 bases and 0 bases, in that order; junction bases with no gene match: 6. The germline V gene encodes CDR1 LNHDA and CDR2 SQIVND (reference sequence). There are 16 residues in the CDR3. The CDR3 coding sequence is TGTGCCAGTAGTGGTAGGGGGCAGTCGAACACCGGGGAGCTGTTTTTT. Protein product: CASSGRGQSNTGELFF.

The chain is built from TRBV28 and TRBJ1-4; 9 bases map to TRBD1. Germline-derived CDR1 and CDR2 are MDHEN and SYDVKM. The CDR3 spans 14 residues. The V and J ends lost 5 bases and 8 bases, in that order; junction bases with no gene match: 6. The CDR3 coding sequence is TGTGCCAGCAGTGGGGACAGGGTAGGAGAAAAACTGTTTTTT. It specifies CASSGDRVGEKLFF. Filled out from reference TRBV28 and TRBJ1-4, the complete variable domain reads DVKVTQSSRYLVKRTGEKVFLECVQDMDHENMFWYRQDPGLGLRLIYFSYDVKMKEKGDIPEGYSVSREKKERFSLILESASTNQTSMYLCASSGDRVGEKLFFGSGTQLSVL.

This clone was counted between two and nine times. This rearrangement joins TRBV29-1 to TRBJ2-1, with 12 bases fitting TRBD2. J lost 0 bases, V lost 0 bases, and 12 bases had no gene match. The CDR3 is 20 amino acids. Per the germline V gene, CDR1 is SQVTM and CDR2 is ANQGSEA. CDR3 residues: CSVEEGRGLAGRSSYNEQFF. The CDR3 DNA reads TGCAGCGTTGAAGAAGGGAGAGGACTAGCGGGGAGAAGCTCCTACAATGAGCAGTTCTTC.

The CDR3 loop is CSVGGVAGELFF. The CDR3, as DNA: TGCAGCGTTGGGGGGGTCGCCGGGGAGCTGTTTTTT. The chain couples TRBV29-1 to TRBJ2-2; a weak D match, TRBD2 (6 bases). Germline V gene sequence: CDR1 SQVTM, CDR2 ANQGSEA. V dropped 4 bases and J dropped 6 bases, with 9 bases sitting between them. The CDR3 is 12 amino acids.

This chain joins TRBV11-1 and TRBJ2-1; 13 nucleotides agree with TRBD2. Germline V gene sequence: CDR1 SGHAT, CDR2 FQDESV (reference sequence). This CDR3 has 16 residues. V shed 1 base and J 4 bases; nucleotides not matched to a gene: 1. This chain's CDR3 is CASSLGTSGRYNEQFF. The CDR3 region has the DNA TGTGCCAGCAGCTTAGGGACTAGCGGGAGATACAATGAGCAGTTCTTC.

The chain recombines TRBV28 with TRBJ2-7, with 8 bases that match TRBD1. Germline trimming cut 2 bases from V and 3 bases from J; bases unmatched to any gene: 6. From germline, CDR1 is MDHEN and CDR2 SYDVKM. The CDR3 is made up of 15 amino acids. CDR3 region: CASSLKAGGVYEQYF. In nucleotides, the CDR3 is TGTGCCAGCAGTTTAAAGGCAGGGGGCGTCTACGAGCAGTACTTC.

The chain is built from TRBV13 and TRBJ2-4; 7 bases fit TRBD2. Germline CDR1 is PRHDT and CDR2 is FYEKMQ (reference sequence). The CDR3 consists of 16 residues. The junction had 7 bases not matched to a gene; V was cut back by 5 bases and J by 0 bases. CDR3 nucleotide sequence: TGTGCCAGCAGCCCACCAGCGGGACTAGCCAAAAACATTCAGTACTTC. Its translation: CASSPPAGLAKNIQYF.